Following are 8 T cell receptor beta chains from one sample sequenced in a study of blood T cell repertoires in COVID-19. Method: immunoSEQ multiplex PCR; TCRdb's copy keeps in-frame clones and lacks some. The sample shows some 110,000 clones, 85% to 90% of them seen only once. Sequencing was performed on peripheral blood. All receptors come from a man aged 70-80 years who had recovered from COVID-19.

CDR3 coding DNA: TGCAGTGCTAGTAACAGGGGGCTTCATGGCTACACCTTC. As protein: CSASNRGLHGYTF. The chain is built from TRBV20-1 and TRBJ1-2; 9 nucleotides align to TRBD1. From germline, CDR1 is DFQATT and CDR2 SNEGSKA (reference sequence). This CDR3 region has 13 residues. V lost 3 bases and J lost 6; bases outside the gene matches: 5.

This chain uses TRBV7-8 with TRBJ1-4; no clear D. The V end lost 4 bases, the J end lost 8 bases, and 17 bases lay between the germline ends. The CDR3 has 15 residues. Germline loops: CDR1 SGHVS, CDR2 FQNEAQ. The CDR3: CASSWGRGVGEKLFF. Written as DNA, the CDR3 is TGTGCCAGCAGCTGGGGTCGGGGTGTAGGAGAAAAACTGTTTTTT.

This clone was recorded only once. This chain uses TRBV6-5 with TRBJ2-5, with 8 bases identical to TRBD1. The V segment lost 2 bases and the J segment 2 bases; nucleotides outside the gene matches: 7. The CDR3 totals 16 residues. CDR1 and CDR2 (germline): MNHEY, SVGAGI. For the CDR3, the DNA is TGTGCCAGCAGTTACGGGTCCGGGACAGGACAAGAGACCCAGTACTTC. It translates to CASSYGSGTGQETQYF.

The chain combines TRBV6-5 with TRBJ2-1, with D maybe TRBD2 (6 bases). From germline, CDR1 is MNHEY and CDR2 SVGAGI. Between the trimmed V and J ends, which lost 7 bases and 1 base, there was a span of 14 bases. This CDR3 has 15 residues. The DNA for the CDR3 is TGTGCCAGCACTCTAGCGATGGGGTCCTACAATGAGCAGTTCTTC. Translating it yields CASTLAMGSYNEQFF.

The rearrangement joins TRBV18 to TRBJ2-2, with 8 bases fitting TRBD1. V shed 3 bases and J 2 bases; nucleotides not matched to a gene: 5. Germline V gene sequence: CDR1 KGHSH, CDR2 LQKENI. CDR3 length equals 16 residues. Written as DNA, the CDR3 is TGTGCCAGCTCACCTCCGGGGACAGGCAACACCGGGGAGCTGTTTTTT. Its protein is CASSPPGTGNTGELFF.

The chain combines TRBV11-2 with TRBJ2-7; TRBD2 aligns across 9 bases. V lost 1 base and J lost 1; bases outside the gene matches: 2. CDR3 length: 15 residues. The V gene's germline CDR1 is SGHAT and CDR2 FQNNGV. CDR3 nucleotide sequence: TGTGCCAGCAGCTTAGGAGCGGGGGGATCCTACGAGCAGTACTTC. Its translation is CASSLGAGGSYEQYF. Filled out from reference TRBV11-2 and TRBJ2-7, the complete variable domain reads EAGVAQSPRYKIIEKRQSVAFWCNPISGHATLYWYQQILGQGPKLLIQFQNNGVVDDSQLPKDRFSAERLKGVDSTLKIQPAKLEDSAVYLCASSLGAGGSYEQYFGPGTRLTVT.

V gene TRBV4-1 combines with J gene TRBJ2-2; D is ambiguous. The germline V and J ends were trimmed by 0 bases and 0 bases, with 8 bases remaining between them. This CDR3 spans 16 amino acids. Per the germline V gene, CDR1 is MGHRA and CDR2 is YSYEKL. CDR3 DNA sequence: TGCGCCAGCAGCCAAGATACCTATACGAACACCGGGGAGCTGTTTTTT. Translated, it gives CASSQDTYTNTGELFF.

This chain links TRBV5-8 with TRBJ1-2, with 7 bases aligning to TRBD1. This CDR3 region has 13 residues. The junction had 7 bases not matched to a gene; V was cut back by 3 bases and J by 8 bases. In germline, CDR1 is SGHTS, CDR2 YDEGEE. The CDR3 here is CASSWTGGGGYTF. DNA of the CDR3: TGTGCCAGCAGCTGGACAGGTGGCGGCGGCTACACCTTC.